The 13 T cell receptor beta chains below come from one sample, sequenced in a study of T cell responses to AZD1222 COVID-19 vaccine. Clones were sequenced by immunoSEQ multiplex PCR, and TCRdb holds only the in-frame ones, with some missing. Here the sample spans 25,000 to 30,000 clones, around four fifths being singletons. The specimen was peripheral blood, collected on day 0 of AZD1222 vaccination. Receptor source: an adult in good health.

This chain joins TRBV7-2 and TRBJ2-3; the D gene is possibly TRBD1 (5 bases). This CDR3 is 16 amino acids long. The germline V and J ends were trimmed by 1 base and 0 bases, with 11 bases remaining between them. Germline CDR1 and CDR2: SGHTA and FQGNSA. The CDR3 loop is CASSLGLTESTDTQYF. The CDR3 DNA sequence: TGTGCCAGCAGCTTAGGTTTGACAGAAAGCACAGATACGCAGTATTTT. The full variable domain, completed using reference TRBV7-2 and TRBJ2-3, is GAGVSQSPSNKVTEKGKDVELRCDPISGHTALYWYRQSLGQGLEFLIYFQGNSAPDKSGLPSDRFSAERTGGSVSTLTIQRTQQEDSAVYLCASSLGLTESTDTQYFGPGTRLTVL.

This clone came up once. This rearrangement joins TRBV24-1 to TRBJ2-3; a weak D match, TRBD2 (5 bases). Trimming left V 9 bases short and J 6 bases short, with 15 bases between. This CDR3 spans 13 amino acids. Germline V gene lookup returns CDR1 KGHDR and CDR2 SFDVKD. This CDR3 reads CATGLAGGDTQYF. CDR3 in DNA: TGTGCCACCGGGCTCGCGGGCGGGGATACGCAGTATTTT.

This clone has just a few counts. This chain links TRBV6-1 with TRBJ2-1; D is unclear. The CDR3 loop spans 13 amino acids. The V end lost 2 bases, the J end lost 8 bases, and 10 bases lay between the germline ends. Per germline, CDR1 MNHNS and CDR2 SASEGT. The CDR3 region is CASSEITWDEQFF. As DNA, the CDR3 is TGTGCCAGCAGTGAAATCACATGGGATGAGCAGTTCTTC.

The CDR3 DNA is TGTGCCAGCAGTGAAGCGCTACAGGGCCATCAGCCCCAGCATTTT. Translation gives CASSEALQGHQPQHF. The chain has TRBV6-1 and TRBJ1-5, with D possibly being TRBD1 (6 bases). The CDR3 totals 15 residues. In germline, CDR1 is MNHNS, CDR2 SASEGT. The V end lost 0 bases, the J end lost 5 bases, and 11 bases lay between the germline ends.

This clone was seen just once. The chain has TRBV7-9 and TRBJ2-7; 9 bases match TRBD1. CDR3 length equals 17 residues. V lost 5 bases to trimming and J lost 1 base; unmatched junction nucleotides: 12. The germline V gene has CDR1 SEHNR and CDR2 FQNEAQ (reference sequence). Here the CDR3 DNA reads TGTGCCAGCAGCAAAGGGGACTCCGGGACAGGGTCCTACGAGCAGTACTTC. Amino acids: CASSKGDSGTGSYEQYF.

J is TRBJ2-3 and V is TRBV9; D possibly matches TRBD1 or TRBD2 (5 bases each). CDR3 length: 17 amino acids. Trimming pared 2 bases from V and 0 bases from J, leaving 16 bases between. Germline CDR1 is SGDLS and CDR2 is YYNGEE. This CDR3 reads CASSVGIRGLSTDTQYF. DNA for the CDR3: TGTGCCAGCAGCGTTGGTATTCGGGGCCTTAGCACAGATACGCAGTATTTT.

The chain has TRBV4-3 and TRBJ2-3, with unresolved D. V lost 0 bases and J lost 2, with 12 bases in between. Germline V gene sequence: CDR1 LGHNA, CDR2 YSLEER. This CDR3 contains 16 residues. The CDR3 is CASSQEFGIITDTQYF. The CDR3 nucleotides read TGCGCCAGCAGCCAAGAATTCGGTATTATCACAGATACGCAGTATTTT.

This chain joins TRBV6-6 and TRBJ1-1; TRBD1 might be the D (6 bases). V gave up 7 bases and J gave up 4 bases, with 19 bases separating them. There are 15 residues in the CDR3. CDR1 is MNHNY and CDR2 is SVGAGI in the germline V gene (reference sequence). The CDR3 region is CASTHIDLGGTEAFF. Here the CDR3 DNA reads TGTGCCAGCACACATATAGATCTAGGGGGCACTGAAGCTTTCTTT.

To note about this clone: Compared with germline, one end of the junction differs, possibly owing to a read error. This chain joins TRBV6-5 and TRBJ1-2, with D uncertain. The CDR3 has 13 residues. In germline, CDR1 is MNHEY, CDR2 SVGAGI. CDR3 DNA sequence: TGTGCCAGCAGTGACTCGGGCAACTATGGCTACACCTTC. It specifies CASSDSGNYGYTF.

This clone is medium-sized within its sample. The V call is TRBV11-2, the J call TRBJ1-1; 8 bases map to TRBD1. CDR1 and CDR2 (germline): SGHAT, FQNNGV. The CDR3 totals 14 residues. V was clipped by 6 bases and J by 5 bases; unmatched bases: 8. The CDR3 region has the DNA TGTGCCAGCAGGCTCGACAGGGGTGGGACTGAAGCTTTCTTT. As protein: CASRLDRGGTEAFF.

V and J are TRBV4-1 and TRBJ2-5; D remains unclear. This CDR3 spans 14 amino acids. Between the trimmed V and J ends, which lost 0 bases and 5 bases, there was a span of 10 bases. The germline V gene has CDR1 MGHRA and CDR2 YSYEKL. The CDR3 region is CASSQDPRRETQYF. The CDR3 nucleotides read TGCGCCAGCAGCCAAGATCCTAGACGTGAGACCCAGTACTTC.

This chain links TRBV19 with TRBJ2-2; 7 bases align to TRBD2. The V gene end was trimmed by 3 bases and the J gene end by 5 bases; junction bases not matched to a gene: 9. CDR3 size: 16 residues. Germline V CDR1 and CDR2: LNHDA, SQIVND (reference sequence). CDR3 region: CASSIYGGIGTGELFF. CDR3 DNA: TGTGCCAGTAGTATTTACGGGGGGATCGGAACCGGGGAGCTGTTTTTT.

This clone was counted a single time. V and J are TRBV7-2 and TRBJ1-3; D call uncertain. V lost 2 bases and J lost 3, with 11 bases in between. Germline V lookup: CDR1 SGHTA, CDR2 FQGNSA. CDR3 length: 15 residues. In DNA form, the CDR3 reads TGTGCCAGCAGCTTACTTTCGTGGGGTGGAAACACCATATATTTT. It encodes CASSLLSWGGNTIYF.